The entry below gives a single TCR beta chain sequence along with its context. Its antigen is unidentified. This record belongs to a study of cytomegalovirus exposure and HLA in healthy donors. V lost 5 bases and J lost 4, with 11 bases in between. This CDR3 is 13 amino acids long. Germline loops: CDR1 LGHNA, CDR2 YSLEER. Findings and caveats of the study: According to the study, about 180 TCR beta chains were cytomegalovirus-associated. Reports credit the classifier with highly specific, highly sensitive diagnosis of cytomegalovirus status.

Repertoires were generated with immunoSEQ multiplex PCR, while TCRdb's copy carries only in-frame clones and drops some. The data show about 280,000 clones, roughly 90% seen once. Sequencing input: PBMCs. This receptor was obtained from a woman between 18 and 30 years old in good health and CMV-seronegative. The rearrangement links TRBV4-3 to TRBJ1-1; maybe TRBD1 (6 bases). The CDR3 reads CASSATGTTEAFF. The CDR3 DNA reads as TGCGCCAGCAGCGCAACAGGGACCACTGAAGCTTTCTTT.